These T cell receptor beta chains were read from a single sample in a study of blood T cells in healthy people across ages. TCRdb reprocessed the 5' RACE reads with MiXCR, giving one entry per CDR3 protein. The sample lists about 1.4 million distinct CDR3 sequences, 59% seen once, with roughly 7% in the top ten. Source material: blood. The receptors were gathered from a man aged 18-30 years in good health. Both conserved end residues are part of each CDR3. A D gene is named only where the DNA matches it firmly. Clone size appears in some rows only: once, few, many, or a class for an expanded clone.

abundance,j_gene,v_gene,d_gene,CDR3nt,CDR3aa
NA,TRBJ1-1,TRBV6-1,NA,TGTGCCAGCAGTGAAGAGAGAGGGAGTGAAGCTTTCTTT,CASSEERGSEAFF
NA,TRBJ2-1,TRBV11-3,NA,TGTGCCAGCGGACCGGGACACCGTGATAATGAGCAGTTCTTC,CASGPGHRDNEQFF
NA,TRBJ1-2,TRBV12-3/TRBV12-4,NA,TGTGCCAGCAGTTTTCGGTCAGGGTTATATGGCTACACCTTC,CASSFRSGLYGYTF
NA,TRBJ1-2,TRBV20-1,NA,TGCAGTGCCAGTACTAACTATGGCTACACCTTC,CSASTNYGYTF
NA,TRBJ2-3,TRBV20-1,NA,TGCAGTGCTCCTAGCATCAGGGGAAGTATAGGAGATACGCAGTATTTT,CSAPSIRGSIGDTQYF
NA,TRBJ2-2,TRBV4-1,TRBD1,TGCGCCAGCAGATCAAACAGGGGTAGCACCGGGGAGCTGTTTTTT,CASRSNRGSTGELFF
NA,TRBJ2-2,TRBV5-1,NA,TGCGCCAGCAGCAATATGGCAGGGGACACCGGGGAGCTGTTTTTT,CASSNMAGDTGELFF
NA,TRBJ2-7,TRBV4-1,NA,TGCGCCAGCAGCCAAGTGGTGGCAACCGAGCAGTACTTC,CASSQVVATEQYF
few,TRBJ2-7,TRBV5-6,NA,TGTGCCAGCAGCCATGTGGGTGAGCAGTACTTC,CASSHVGEQYF
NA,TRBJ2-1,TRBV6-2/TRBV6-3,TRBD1,TGTGCCAGCAGTCCCGGGACAGGGGGATGGAATGAGCAGTTCTTC,CASSPGTGGWNEQFF
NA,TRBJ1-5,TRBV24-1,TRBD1,TGTGCCACCAGTGATTCGAGACAGGGGGCTAGTCAGCCCCAGCATTTT,CATSDSRQGASQPQHF
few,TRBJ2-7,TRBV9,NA,TGTGCCAGCAGCGTAGCTACGGGTGGGCCCGGCAGGTCCTACGAGCAGTACTTC,CASSVATGGPGRSYEQYF
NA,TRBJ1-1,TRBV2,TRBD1,TGTGCCAGCAGAGCTGACAGGGGCGCTTTCTTT,CASRADRGAFF
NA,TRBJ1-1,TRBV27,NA,TGTGCCAGCAGTTTGGGAGGGGGAGCGGAAGCTTTCTTT,CASSLGGGAEAFF
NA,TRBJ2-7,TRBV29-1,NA,TGCAACGTTGAAGAACCAGACAGAGACGAGCAGTACTTC,CNVEEPDRDEQYF